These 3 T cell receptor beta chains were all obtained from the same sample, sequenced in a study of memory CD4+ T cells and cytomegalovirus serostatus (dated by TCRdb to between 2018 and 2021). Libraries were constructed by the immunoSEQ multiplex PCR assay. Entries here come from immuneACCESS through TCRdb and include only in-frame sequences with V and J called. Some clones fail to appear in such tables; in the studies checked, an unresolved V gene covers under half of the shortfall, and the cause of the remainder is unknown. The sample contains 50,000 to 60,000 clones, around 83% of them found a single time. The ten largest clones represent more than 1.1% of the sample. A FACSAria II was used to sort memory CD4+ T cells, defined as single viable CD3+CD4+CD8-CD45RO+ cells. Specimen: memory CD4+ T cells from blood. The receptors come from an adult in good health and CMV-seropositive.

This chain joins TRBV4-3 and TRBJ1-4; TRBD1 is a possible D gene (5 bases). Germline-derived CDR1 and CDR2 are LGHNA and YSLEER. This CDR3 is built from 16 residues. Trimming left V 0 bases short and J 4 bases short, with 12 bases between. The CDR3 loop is CASSQDRDRVNEKLFF. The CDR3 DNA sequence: TGCGCCAGCAGCCAAGATCGAGACAGAGTTAATGAAAAACTGTTTTTT.

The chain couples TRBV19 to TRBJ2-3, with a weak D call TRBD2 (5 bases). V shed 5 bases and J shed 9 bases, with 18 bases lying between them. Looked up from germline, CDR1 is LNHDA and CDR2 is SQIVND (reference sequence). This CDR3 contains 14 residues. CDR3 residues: CASSVSIGSGTQYF. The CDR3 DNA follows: TGTGCCAGTAGTGTTTCCATAGGTTCGGGGACGCAGTATTTT.

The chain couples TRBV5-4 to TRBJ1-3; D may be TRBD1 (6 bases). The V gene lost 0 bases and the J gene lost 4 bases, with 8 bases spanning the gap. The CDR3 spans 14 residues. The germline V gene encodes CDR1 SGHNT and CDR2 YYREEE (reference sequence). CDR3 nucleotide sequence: TGTGCCAGCAGCTTGGACAGGGCCGGAAACACCATATATTTT. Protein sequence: CASSLDRAGNTIYF.